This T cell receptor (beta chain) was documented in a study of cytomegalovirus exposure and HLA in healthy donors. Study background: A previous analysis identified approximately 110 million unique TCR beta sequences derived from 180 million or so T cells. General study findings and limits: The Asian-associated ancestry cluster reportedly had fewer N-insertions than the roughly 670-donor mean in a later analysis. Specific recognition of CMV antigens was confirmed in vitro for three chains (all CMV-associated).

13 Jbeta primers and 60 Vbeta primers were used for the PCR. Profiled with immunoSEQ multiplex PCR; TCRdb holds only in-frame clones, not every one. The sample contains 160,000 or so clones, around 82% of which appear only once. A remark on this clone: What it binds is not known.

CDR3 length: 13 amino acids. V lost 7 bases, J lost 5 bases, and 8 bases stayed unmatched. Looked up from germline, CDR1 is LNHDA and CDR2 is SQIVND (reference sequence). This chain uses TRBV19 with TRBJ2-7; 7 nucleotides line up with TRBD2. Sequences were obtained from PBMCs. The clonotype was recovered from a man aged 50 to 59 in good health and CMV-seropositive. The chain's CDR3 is CASTGGLAHEQYF. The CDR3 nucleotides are TGTGCCAGTACCGGGGGGTTAGCCCACGAGCAGTACTTC.